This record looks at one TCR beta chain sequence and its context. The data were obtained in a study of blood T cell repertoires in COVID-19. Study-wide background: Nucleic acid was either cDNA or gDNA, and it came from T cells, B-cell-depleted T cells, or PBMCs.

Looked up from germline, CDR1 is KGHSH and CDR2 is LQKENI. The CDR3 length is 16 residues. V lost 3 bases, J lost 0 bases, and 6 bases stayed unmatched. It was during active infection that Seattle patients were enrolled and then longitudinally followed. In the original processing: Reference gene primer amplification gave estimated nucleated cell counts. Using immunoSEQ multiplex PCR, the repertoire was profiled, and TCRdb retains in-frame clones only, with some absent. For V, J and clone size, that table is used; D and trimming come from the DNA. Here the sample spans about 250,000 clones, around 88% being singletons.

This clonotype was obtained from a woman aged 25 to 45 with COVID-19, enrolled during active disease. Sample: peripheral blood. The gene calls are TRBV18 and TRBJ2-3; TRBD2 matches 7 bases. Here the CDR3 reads CASSPASGPSTDTQYF. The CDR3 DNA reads TGTGCCAGCTCACCTGCTAGCGGTCCTAGCACAGATACGCAGTATTTT.